This T cell receptor beta chain was retrieved from a study of blood T cell repertoires in COVID-19. Unmatched junction bases numbered 7, after V lost 5 bases and J lost 7 bases. The CDR3 is 14 amino acids. Germline loops: CDR1 KGHDR, CDR2 SFDVKD. Sequenced by immunoSEQ multiplex PCR; TCRdb stores in-frame clones only, minus some. In the table there are more than 200,000 clones, around nine tenths of which are singletons. The study recruited people aged roughly 18 to 100 years across some 23 US areas. The rearrangement joins TRBV24-1 to TRBJ1-5, with 7 bases fitting TRBD1. The sample comprised PBMCs or T cells enriched from blood (not recorded which). The TCR was taken from a woman between 18 and 29 years old who had recovered from COVID-19. Written as DNA, the CDR3 is TGTGCCACCAGTGCTTCAGGGGGGTTCCAGCCCCAGCATTTT. Its translation is CATSASGGFQPQHF.